A selection of T cell receptor beta chains follows, all from one sample in a study of response to subunit inactivated influenza vaccine. TCRdb redid the calling of the RT-PCR reads with MiXCR, one entry per CDR3 protein. Of approximately 700,000 distinct CDR3 sequences listed, 11% to 15% are singletons. Here the sequenced sample was PBMCs from blood, taken 14 to 15 days before vaccination. These receptors all come from a man aged 45 to 65 who received an inactivated influenza vaccine. Both conserved end residues are part of each CDR3. The D gene is left open where the match is weak. Expanded clones get a size class; other rows say once, few or many, or leave the size out.

v_gene	j_gene	abundance	d_gene	CDR3nt	CDR3aa
TRBV7-8	TRBJ2-3	few	TRBD2	TGTGCCAGCAGCCTAGCGATAGCGGGGGGTCCTTGGTCAGGGGATACGCAGTATTTT	CASSLAIAGGPWSGDTQYF
TRBV7-6	TRBJ2-1	-	TRBD2	TGTGCCAGCACCCCGTGGACGGGGGGGCCGGGGGATGAGCAGTTCTTC	CASTPWTGGPGDEQFF
TRBV3-1	TRBJ2-7	many	TRBD2	TGTGCCAGCACCCGGACTAGCGGGGGGTACGAGCAGTACTTC	CASTRTSGGYEQYF
TRBV7-2	TRBJ1-6	many	-	TGTGCCAGCAGCTTCAGTGGGAGCTCCTATAATTCACCCCTCCACTTT	CASSFSGSSYNSPLHF
TRBV6-2/TRBV6-3	TRBJ1-5	-	-	TGTGCCAGCAGCCGACAGCTTCATGGGCCCCAGCATTTT	CASSRQLHGPQHF
TRBV6-2/TRBV6-3	TRBJ2-1	-	-	TGTGCCAGCAGTTCCCCGGACCAGCAGTTCTTC	CASSSPDQQFF
TRBV20-1	TRBJ2-1	many	-	TGCAGTGCTGGGGGGGCTAGCGGAATCTACAATGAGCAGTTCTTC	CSAGGASGIYNEQFF
TRBV20-1	TRBJ2-3	-	TRBD2	TGCAGTGCTAGAGATGTGCGCAGCGGGGGACTGCAGTATTTT	CSARDVRSGGLQYF
TRBV20-1	TRBJ2-1	-	-	TGCAGTGCCAGTGGAGGGAGCCCCAATGAGCAGTTCTTC	CSASGGSPNEQFF
TRBV11-2	TRBJ1-6	-	-	TGTGCCAGCAGCTCTTACCCGCAGGGGTCCCGCTATAATTCACCCCTCCACTTT	CASSSYPQGSRYNSPLHF
TRBV6-1	TRBJ1-1	many	-	TGTGCCACCAGAGAGAGGAACACTGAAGCTTTCTTT	CATRERNTEAFF
TRBV20-1	TRBJ2-1	-	TRBD2	TGCAGTGCTACCCTAGCGGGGGACCTCCTCTACAATGAGCAGTTCTTC	CSATLAGDLLYNEQFF
TRBV25-1	TRBJ2-5	many	TRBD1	TGTGCCAGCAGTGAAACCTGGGACAGGGCTGTACAAGAGACCCAGTACTTC	CASSETWDRAVQETQYF
TRBV25-1	TRBJ2-7	-	-	TGTGCCACAAAAAGGTCAGGGGCTAACGAGCAGTACTTC	CATKRSGANEQYF
TRBV20-1	TRBJ1-1	-	TRBD1	TGCAGTGCTAGTCCGCAGGGGGCCGAAGCTTTCTTT	CSASPQGAEAFF
TRBV2	TRBJ2-6	many	-	TGTGCCAGCAGTGACGATTTTACTGGGGCCAACGTCCTGACTTTC	CASSDDFTGANVLTF
TRBV27	TRBJ2-1	few	TRBD2	TGTGCCAGCAGTTTGCAACTAGCGGACAATGAGCAGTTCTTC	CASSLQLADNEQFF
TRBV20-1	TRBJ2-1	few	TRBD2	TGCAGTGCTGTCGTCCCAGCGGGAGTAACCTACAATGAGCAGTTCTTC	CSAVVPAGVTYNEQFF
TRBV6-5	TRBJ2-7	few	-	TGTGCCAGCAGTTCCCCCGGGACATCTCTTTACGAGCAGTACTTC	CASSSPGTSLYEQYF
TRBV7-8	TRBJ2-5	-	-	TGTGCCAGCAGCCCCTTTACGGCTAGCGCGGGAGAGACCCAGTACTTC	CASSPFTASAGETQYF
TRBV12-3/TRBV12-4	TRBJ2-7	few	-	TGTGCCAGCAGCCCCTCCGAGCAGTACTTC	CASSPSEQYF
TRBV3-1	TRBJ2-7	few	-	TGTGCCAGCAGCCAGTCGATAGGGTTTACCTACGAGCAGTACTTC	CASSQSIGFTYEQYF
TRBV5-4	TRBJ2-7	-	TRBD1	TGTGCCAGCAGCGGAGACAGGGGGCGCAGCTCCTACGAGCAGTACTTC	CASSGDRGRSSYEQYF
TRBV20-1	TRBJ1-5	many	-	TGCAGTGCTAGAGATCACCGGGGGGATCAGCCCCAGCATTTT	CSARDHRGDQPQHF
TRBV7-6	TRBJ2-7	-	-	TGTGCCAGCAGCTCGGATCCTAGTGTAAACGAGCAGTACTTC	CASSSDPSVNEQYF
TRBV20-1	TRBJ1-6	-	-	TGCAGTGCTAGGTGGGGTAGCTCCTATAATTCACCCCTCCACTTT	CSARWGSSYNSPLHF